A selection of T cell receptor beta chains follows, all from one sample in a study of blood T cell repertoires in COVID-19. This table comes from immunoSEQ multiplex PCR, and its TCRdb copy is limited to in-frame clones, with some not included. The sample lists tens of thousands of clones; around four fifths were seen once. Specimen: peripheral blood. All receptors derive from a man aged 50 to 59 with active COVID-19. CDR3s include the opening cysteine and the closing phenylalanine or tryptophan. The D gene is left open where the match is weak. Expanded clones get a size class; other rows say once, few or many, or leave the size out.

V: TRBV20-1; D: -; size: -; J: TRBJ1-4; CDR3: CSASSLGSNEKLFF; DNA: TGCAGTGCTAGTAGTTTGGGCTCGAATGAAAAACTGTTTTTT
V: TRBV6-5; D: TRBD2; size: -; J: TRBJ2-5; CDR3: CASRGLAGIQETQYF; DNA: TGTGCCAGCAGAGGTCTAGCGGGGATTCAAGAGACCCAGTACTTC
V: TRBV5-6; D: -; size: -; J: TRBJ1-2; CDR3: CASSLEPTGGYTF; DNA: TGTGCCAGCAGCTTGGAGCCCACGGGGGGCTACACCTTC
V: TRBV5-4; D: TRBD1; size: -; J: TRBJ1-1; CDR3: CASSNRDRSPEAFF; DNA: TGTGCCAGCAGCAATCGGGACAGATCCCCTGAAGCTTTCTTT
V: TRBV27; D: -; size: -; J: TRBJ2-5; CDR3: CASKPRRVEETQYF; DNA: TGTGCCAGCAAACCTAGGAGGGTTGAGGAGACCCAGTACTTC
V: TRBV28; D: TRBD1; size: few; J: TRBJ1-4; CDR3: CASSLGTGGNEKLFF; DNA: TGTGCCAGCAGTTTAGGGACAGGGGGTAATGAAAAACTGTTTTTT
V: TRBV5-5; D: -; size: -; J: TRBJ1-1; CDR3: CASSLEGDSMAFF; DNA: TGTGCCAGCAGCTTGGAGGGCGACAGTATGGCTTTCTTT
V: TRBV4-3; D: -; size: -; J: TRBJ1-2; CDR3: CASSQDPSGGALGYTF; DNA: TGCGCCAGCAGCCAAGATCCTTCCGGAGGGGCCCTTGGATACACCTTC
V: TRBV9; D: -; size: few; J: TRBJ1-6; CDR3: CASSDRERNSPLHF; DNA: TGTGCCAGCAGCGACCGGGAGAGAAATTCACCCCTCCACTTT
V: TRBV24-1; D: TRBD1; size: -; J: TRBJ2-7; CDR3: CATRTGDSTEEQYF; DNA: TGTGCCACCAGGACAGGGGACTCTACGGAAGAGCAGTACTTC
V: TRBV6-5; D: -; size: -; J: TRBJ2-3; CDR3: CASSFRFSTDTQYF; DNA: TGTGCCAGCAGTTTCAGGTTTAGCACAGATACGCAGTATTTT
V: TRBV7-3; D: -; size: few; J: TRBJ1-4; CDR3: CASSLNPDEKLFF; DNA: TGTGCCAGCAGCTTAAATCCGGATGAAAAACTGTTTTTT
V: TRBV6-5; D: -; size: -; J: TRBJ2-3; CDR3: CASPRAGTDTQYF; DNA: TGTGCCAGCCCACGTGCAGGGACAGATACGCAGTATTTT
V: TRBV7-3; D: TRBD2; size: -; J: TRBJ2-2; CDR3: CASPREASGRRGGELFF; DNA: TGTGCCAGCCCAAGAGAGGCTAGCGGGAGAAGGGGCGGGGAGCTGTTTTTT
V: TRBV18; D: TRBD2; size: -; J: TRBJ2-1; CDR3: CASSLSTGLAGNEQFF; DNA: TGTGCCAGCTCACTGTCCACGGGACTAGCGGGCAATGAGCAGTTCTTC
V: TRBV28; D: TRBD1; size: few; J: TRBJ1-5; CDR3: CASSLAGQGARGQPQHF; DNA: TGTGCCAGCAGTTTGGCGGGACAGGGGGCGCGTGGACAGCCCCAGCATTTT
V: TRBV5-1; D: TRBD1; size: -; J: TRBJ1-6; CDR3: CASSPAGQDPSYNSPLHF; DNA: TGCGCCAGCAGCCCCGCGGGACAGGACCCCTCCTATAATTCACCCCTCCACTTT
V: TRBV6-5; D: TRBD1; size: -; J: TRBJ2-7; CDR3: CASSKDGTGVYEQYF; DNA: TGTGCCAGCAGCAAAGACGGGACAGGGGTCTACGAGCAGTACTTC
V: TRBV4-1; D: -; size: -; J: TRBJ1-2; CDR3: CASSQEDKRSNYGYTF; DNA: TGCGCCAGCAGCCAAGAGGACAAGAGGTCTAACTATGGCTACACCTTC
V: TRBV29-1; D: -; size: -; J: TRBJ2-3; CDR3: CSVVTTGTDTQYF; DNA: TGCAGCGTTGTGACTACTGGCACAGATACGCAGTATTTT
V: TRBV15; D: -; size: -; J: TRBJ1-2; CDR3: CATSGLRGGAVGYTF; DNA: TGTGCCACCAGCGGCCTCAGGGGAGGGGCGGTAGGCTACACCTTC
V: TRBV6-5; D: TRBD1; size: -; J: TRBJ1-2; CDR3: CASSFTGGGNYGYTF; DNA: TGTGCCAGCAGTTTTACAGGGGGCGGTAACTATGGCTACACCTTC
V: TRBV12-1; D: -; size: -; J: TRBJ1-2; CDR3: CASSFAAEDYGYTF; DNA: TGTGCCAGCAGCTTTGCAGCCGAGGACTATGGCTACACCTTC
V: TRBV5-4; D: TRBD1; size: -; J: TRBJ2-7; CDR3: CASSLGQGGYEQYF; DNA: TGTGCCAGCAGCTTGGGACAGGGGGGCTACGAGCAGTACTTC
V: TRBV9; D: TRBD2; size: -; J: TRBJ2-1; CDR3: CASSPAGGGEQFF; DNA: TGTGCCAGCAGCCCAGCTGGGGGGGGTGAGCAGTTCTTC
V: TRBV10-1; D: -; size: once; J: TRBJ2-3; CDR3: CASSLDTGTDTQYF; DNA: TGCGCCAGCAGCTTGGACACGGGCACAGATACGCAGTATTTT
V: TRBV6-5; D: -; size: -; J: TRBJ1-2; CDR3: CASSSGSPVFYGYTF; DNA: TGTGCCAGCAGTTCAGGGTCCCCCGTTTTCTATGGCTACACCTTC
V: TRBV11-2; D: -; size: -; J: TRBJ2-3; CDR3: CASSLVRSGPGTQYF; DNA: TGTGCCAGCAGCTTAGTCCGGAGCGGACCGGGGACGCAGTATTTT